The clone carrying this TCR beta chain was observed at least ten times. The time point here: persistent/refractory GD, antithyroid drugs over 5 years with positive TRAb. PBMC RNA served as the TCR library source. Diagnoses of Graves' disease were made by American Thyroid Association guidelines. Staff took roughly 9.6 milliliters of peripheral blood and put it into EDTA tubes. CDR3-region Arm-PCR and iRepertoire HTBI primers produced the TCR beta libraries. In TCRdb, the multiplex PCR reads were re-called with MiXCR into one record per CDR3 protein. This table holds around 300,000 distinct CDR3 sequences, roughly 21% found once. The data originate from a study of regulatory T cells in long-lasting Graves disease. Whole-study context: Disease was considered persistent Graves' disease after over 5 years of antithyroid drugs (with positive TSH receptor antibodies).

The sequence derives from a female donor with Graves disease. The sequencing used peripheral blood mononuclear cells (PBMCs), collected when the disease was refractory, from a patient treated with antithyroid drugs.

The chain's CDR3 is CSVGQGGSYEQYF. The CDR3, as DNA: TGCAGCGTTGGGCAGGGGGGCTCCTACGAGCAGTACTTC. This sequence joins TRBV29-1 and TRBJ2-7, with a tentative D call TRBD1 (7 bases). Trimming removed 4 bases from V and 0 bases from J, with 10 bases in between. Germline V gives CDR1 SQVTM, CDR2 ANQGSEA. This CDR3 region has 13 residues.